This is a list of T cell receptor beta chains from one sample in a study of shared clonotypes between healthy human individuals. The data were produced by immunoSEQ multiplex PCR, yet TCRdb's version contains in-frame clones alone and is incomplete. This sample yields roughly 2 million clones, of which roughly 95% are seen a single time; 0.1% to 0.15% belongs to the top ten. Sequencing input: naive CD4+ T cells sorted from blood. The receptors come from a man in his late teens or twenties in good health. CDR3s include the opening cysteine and the closing phenylalanine or tryptophan. A D gene is named only where the DNA matches it firmly. Size is stated for part of the rows, as once, few or many counts, or as a class when the clone is expanded.

clone size: .
D gene: .
V gene: TRBV4-3
J gene: TRBJ2-7
CDR3 DNA: TGCGCCAGCAGCCAATCCCATTCGGTAGGGTCCTACGAGCAGTACTTC
CDR3 protein: CASSQSHSVGSYEQYF

clone size: .
D gene: TRBD1
V gene: TRBV5-6
J gene: TRBJ1-4
CDR3 DNA: TGTGCCAGCATCTTACAGGGGAGCGAAAAACTGTTTTTT
CDR3 protein: CASILQGSEKLFF

clone size: once
D gene: .
V gene: TRBV6-5
J gene: TRBJ1-4
CDR3 DNA: TGTGCCAGCAGTTATCTTCAGGCGGGGGAAAAACTGTTTTTT
CDR3 protein: CASSYLQAGEKLFF

clone size: .
D gene: .
V gene: TRBV4-1
J gene: TRBJ1-1
CDR3 DNA: TGCGCCAGCAGCTTACCCGGGACCCTACTTGAAGCTTTCTTT
CDR3 protein: CASSLPGTLLEAFF

clone size: .
D gene: .
V gene: TRBV5-1
J gene: TRBJ2-7
CDR3 DNA: TGCGCCAGCAGCCCGGAGCCGGCCTACGAGCAGTACTTC
CDR3 protein: CASSPEPAYEQYF

clone size: .
D gene: .
V gene: TRBV7-9
J gene: TRBJ2-7
CDR3 DNA: TGTGCCAGCAGCTTAGCGCCGGTCTACGAGCAGTACTTC
CDR3 protein: CASSLAPVYEQYF

clone size: .
D gene: TRBD2
V gene: TRBV5-1
J gene: TRBJ2-5
CDR3 DNA: TGCGCCAGCAGCTCGAGCTTGACTAGCGGGAGTTGGGAGACCCAGTACTTC
CDR3 protein: CASSSSLTSGSWETQYF

clone size: .
D gene: .
V gene: TRBV5-1
J gene: TRBJ2-3
CDR3 DNA: TGCGCCAGCCGCGAAGGGGGGGCCTCCACAGATACGCAGTATTTT
CDR3 protein: CASREGGASTDTQYF

clone size: .
D gene: TRBD1
V gene: TRBV7-2
J gene: TRBJ2-3
CDR3 DNA: TGTGCCAGCAGCCCGCTCGGGACAGGGGTCACAGATACGCAGTATTTT
CDR3 protein: CASSPLGTGVTDTQYF

clone size: .
D gene: .
V gene: TRBV5-1
J gene: TRBJ2-6
CDR3 DNA: TGCGCCAGCAGTACCCCTATAACTGGGGCCAACGTCCTGACTTTC
CDR3 protein: CASSTPITGANVLTF

clone size: .
D gene: TRBD2
V gene: TRBV7-9
J gene: TRBJ2-1
CDR3 DNA: TGTGCCAGCAGCTCGGGACTAGCGGGTCGGAGGGATGAGCAGTTCTTC
CDR3 protein: CASSSGLAGRRDEQFF

clone size: .
D gene: TRBD2
V gene: TRBV9
J gene: TRBJ2-3
CDR3 DNA: TGTGCCAGCAGCGTACTAGCGGGAGTTGGTAAAGATACGCAGTATTTT
CDR3 protein: CASSVLAGVGKDTQYF

clone size: .
D gene: TRBD1
V gene: TRBV4-1
J gene: TRBJ2-3
CDR3 DNA: TGCGCCAGCGTTCGGGGTACAGGGGCACCTACAGATACGCAGTATTTT
CDR3 protein: CASVRGTGAPTDTQYF

clone size: .
D gene: .
V gene: TRBV4-2
J gene: TRBJ1-1
CDR3 DNA: TGTGCCAGCAGCCATGTCGGAGAGAACACTGAAGCTTTCTTT
CDR3 protein: CASSHVGENTEAFF

clone size: .
D gene: .
V gene: TRBV18
J gene: TRBJ1-2
CDR3 DNA: TGTGCCAGCTCACCACCGGGGGACACCAACTATGGCTACACCTTC
CDR3 protein: CASSPPGDTNYGYTF

clone size: .
D gene: .
V gene: TRBV5-1
J gene: TRBJ2-3
CDR3 DNA: TGCGCCAGCAGCTTGCAGTTTGCTAGCACAGATACGCAGTATTTT
CDR3 protein: CASSLQFASTDTQYF

clone size: .
D gene: .
V gene: TRBV6-1
J gene: TRBJ1-1
CDR3 DNA: TGTGCCAGCAGTGCTTCCCCGACCCTGAACACTGAAGCTTTCTTT
CDR3 protein: CASSASPTLNTEAFF

clone size: .
D gene: TRBD1
V gene: TRBV7-3
J gene: TRBJ1-2
CDR3 DNA: TGTGCCAGCAGCTCAGACAGGGGTCGTGGCTACACCTTC
CDR3 protein: CASSSDRGRGYTF

clone size: .
D gene: .
V gene: TRBV6-1
J gene: TRBJ1-2
CDR3 DNA: TGTGCCAGCAGTGGTCCGGGTCAGATTAGGAACTATGGCTACACCTTC
CDR3 protein: CASSGPGQIRNYGYTF

clone size: .
D gene: TRBD1
V gene: TRBV5-6
J gene: TRBJ2-7
CDR3 DNA: TGTGCCAGCAGCTTTAGGACAGGGGACGAGCAGTACTTC
CDR3 protein: CASSFRTGDEQYF

clone size: .
D gene: .
V gene: TRBV4-1
J gene: TRBJ2-2
CDR3 DNA: TGCGCCAGCAGCCAGTACACTGACACCGGGGAGCTGTTTTTT
CDR3 protein: CASSQYTDTGELFF

clone size: .
D gene: .
V gene: TRBV7-2
J gene: TRBJ2-7
CDR3 DNA: TGTGCCAGCAGCTTAGCCGGGCCCGGGCTACGGTACTTC
CDR3 protein: CASSLAGPGLRYF

clone size: many
D gene: .
V gene: TRBV19
J gene: TRBJ1-2
CDR3 DNA: TGTGCCAGTAGTATTTTGGGCTACGACGGCTACACCTTC
CDR3 protein: CASSILGYDGYTF

clone size: .
D gene: .
V gene: TRBV4-3
J gene: TRBJ2-3
CDR3 DNA: TGCGCCAGCAGCCAATCCCCGCGCAGGGCCTACACAGATACGCAGTATTTT
CDR3 protein: CASSQSPRRAYTDTQYF

clone size: .
D gene: .
V gene: TRBV27
J gene: TRBJ2-4
CDR3 DNA: TGTGCCAGCAGTCCCCAGGGGCTAGTAGCCAAAAACATTCAGTACTTC
CDR3 protein: CASSPQGLVAKNIQYF

clone size: .
D gene: .
V gene: TRBV5-6
J gene: TRBJ1-6
CDR3 DNA: TGTGCCAGCAGCCAATTACCGAGCTCCTATAATTCACCCCTCCACTTT
CDR3 protein: CASSQLPSSYNSPLHF

clone size: .
D gene: .
V gene: TRBV7-9
J gene: TRBJ1-6
CDR3 DNA: TGTGCCAGCAGCTTAGTTGGACAGTGGAATTCACCCCTCCACTTT
CDR3 protein: CASSLVGQWNSPLHF

clone size: .
D gene: .
V gene: TRBV7-9
J gene: TRBJ1-4
CDR3 DNA: TGTGCCAGCAGCGAACTGCTTGAAAAACTGTTTTTT
CDR3 protein: CASSELLEKLFF

clone size: once
D gene: TRBD2
V gene: TRBV7-9
J gene: TRBJ2-5
CDR3 DNA: TGTGCCAGCACCCCTAGTGGGGCTAGCGGGGCCCTGGGTGGGACCCAGTACTTC
CDR3 protein: CASTPSGASGALGGTQYF

clone size: .
D gene: TRBD2
V gene: TRBV19
J gene: TRBJ2-5
CDR3 DNA: TGTGCCAGCAGTAGCACGGGAGGGAGAGAGACCCAGTACTTC
CDR3 protein: CASSSTGGRETQYF

clone size: .
D gene: .
V gene: TRBV5-4
J gene: TRBJ1-2
CDR3 DNA: TGTGCCAGCAGCTTGGCAGGGAACAACTATGGCTACACCTTC
CDR3 protein: CASSLAGNNYGYTF